This T cell receptor beta chain stems from a study of cytomegalovirus exposure and HLA in healthy donors. Study-wide results and caveats: In a later analysis, several top co-occurrence clusters appeared linked to parvovirus B19, influenza, CMV and Epstein-Barr virus. Using a false discovery rate of 0.05, a later analysis showed that 16,951 TCR beta sequences were associated with HLA alleles. Later analysis found that TCR beta chains associated with HLA were more clonally expanded than other, equally common chains.

Germline V lookup: CDR1 SQVTM, CDR2 ANQGSEA. Between the trimmed V and J ends, which lost 6 bases and 6 bases, there was a span of 12 bases. CDR3 length equals 12 residues. Regarding this clone: Its antigen is not known.

Primers for the PCR totalled 60 Vbeta and 13 Jbeta. Clones were read by immunoSEQ multiplex PCR, and TCRdb kept only the in-frame ones, dropping some. The sample lists around 120,000 clones, 81% occurring once. The TCR sequence derives from a woman under 40 in good health and CMV-seronegative. The rearrangement joins TRBV29-1 to TRBJ2-1, with D tentatively TRBD1 (6 bases). The specimen was PBMCs. The CDR3 sequence is CSVHRVGNEQFF. In nucleotides, the CDR3 is TGCAGCGTGCACAGGGTGGGCAATGAGCAGTTCTTC.